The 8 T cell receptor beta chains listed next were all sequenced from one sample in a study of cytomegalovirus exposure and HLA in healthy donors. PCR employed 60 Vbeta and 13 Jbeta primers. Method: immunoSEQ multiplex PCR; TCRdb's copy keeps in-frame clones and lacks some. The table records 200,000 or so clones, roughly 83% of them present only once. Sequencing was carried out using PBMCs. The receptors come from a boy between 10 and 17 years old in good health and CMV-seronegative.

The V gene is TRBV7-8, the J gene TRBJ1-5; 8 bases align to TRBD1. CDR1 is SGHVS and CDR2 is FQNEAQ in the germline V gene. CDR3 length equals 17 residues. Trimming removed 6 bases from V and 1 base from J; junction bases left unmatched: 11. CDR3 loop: CASRPNPRGLSNQPQHF. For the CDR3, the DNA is TGTGCCAGCAGACCTAACCCCAGGGGGCTGAGCAATCAGCCCCAGCATTTT.

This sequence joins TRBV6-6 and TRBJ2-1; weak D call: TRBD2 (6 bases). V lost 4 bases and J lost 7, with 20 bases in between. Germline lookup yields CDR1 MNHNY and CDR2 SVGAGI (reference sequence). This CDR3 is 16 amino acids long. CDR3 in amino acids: CASSSLGTPRINEQFF. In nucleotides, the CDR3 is TGTGCCAGCAGTTCCTTAGGGACTCCACGGATAAATGAGCAGTTCTTC.

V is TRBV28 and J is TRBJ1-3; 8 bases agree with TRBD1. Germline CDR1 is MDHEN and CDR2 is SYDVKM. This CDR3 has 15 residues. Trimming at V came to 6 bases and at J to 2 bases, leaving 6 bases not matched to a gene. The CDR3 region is CASRWDRRTGNTIYF. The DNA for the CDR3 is TGTGCCAGCAGATGGGACAGGAGGACTGGAAACACCATATATTTT. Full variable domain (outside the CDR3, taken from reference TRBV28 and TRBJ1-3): DVKVTQSSRYLVKRTGEKVFLECVQDMDHENMFWYRQDPGLGLRLIYFSYDVKMKEKGDIPEGYSVSREKKERFSLILESASTNQTSMYLCASRWDRRTGNTIYFGEGSWLTVV.

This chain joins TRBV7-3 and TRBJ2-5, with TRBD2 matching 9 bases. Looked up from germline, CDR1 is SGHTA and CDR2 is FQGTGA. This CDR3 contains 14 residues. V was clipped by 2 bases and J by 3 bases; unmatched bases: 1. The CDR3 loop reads CASSLVAGEETQYF. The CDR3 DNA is TGTGCCAGCAGCTTAGTAGCGGGAGAAGAGACCCAGTACTTC. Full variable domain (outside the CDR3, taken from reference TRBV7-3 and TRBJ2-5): GAGVSQTPSNKVTEKGKYVELRCDPISGHTALYWYRQSLGQGPEFLIYFQGTGAADDSGLPNDRFFAVRPEGSVSTLKIQRTERGDSAVYLCASSLVAGEETQYFGPGTRLLVL.

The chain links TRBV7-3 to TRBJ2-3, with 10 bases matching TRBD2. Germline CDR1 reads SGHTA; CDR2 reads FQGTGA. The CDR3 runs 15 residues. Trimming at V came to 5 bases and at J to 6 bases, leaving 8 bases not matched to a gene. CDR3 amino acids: CASSLRLAGADTQYF. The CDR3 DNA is TGTGCCAGCAGCCTGAGACTAGCGGGTGCGGATACGCAGTATTTT.

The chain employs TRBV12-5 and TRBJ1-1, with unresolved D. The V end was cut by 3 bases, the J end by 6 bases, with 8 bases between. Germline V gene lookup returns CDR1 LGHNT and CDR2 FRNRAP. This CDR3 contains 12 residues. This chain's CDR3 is CASGFGFSEAFF. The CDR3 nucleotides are TGTGCTAGTGGTTTCGGGTTCTCTGAAGCTTTCTTT. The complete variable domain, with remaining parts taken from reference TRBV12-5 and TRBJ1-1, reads DARVTQTPRHKVTEMGQEVTMRCQPILGHNTVFWYRQTMMQGLELLAYFRNRAPLDDSGMPKDRFSAEMPDATLATLKIQPSEPRDSAVYFCASGFGFSEAFFGQGTRLTVV.

The CDR3 reads CASRPGTRNTEAFF. The DNA of the CDR3 is TGCGCCAGCCGCCCGGGGACACGCAACACTGAAGCTTTCTTT. The chain combines TRBV4-1 with TRBJ1-1, with a tentative D call TRBD1 (6 bases). CDR1 is MGHRA and CDR2 is YSYEKL in the germline V gene. The germline V and J ends were trimmed by 8 bases and 2 bases, with 15 bases remaining between them. The CDR3 length is 14 residues.

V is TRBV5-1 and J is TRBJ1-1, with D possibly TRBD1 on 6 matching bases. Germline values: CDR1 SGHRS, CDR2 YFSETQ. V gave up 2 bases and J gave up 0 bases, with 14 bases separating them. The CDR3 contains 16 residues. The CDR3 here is CASSLTQDSMNTEAFF. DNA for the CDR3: TGCGCCAGCAGCTTAACACAGGACAGCATGAACACTGAAGCTTTCTTT.